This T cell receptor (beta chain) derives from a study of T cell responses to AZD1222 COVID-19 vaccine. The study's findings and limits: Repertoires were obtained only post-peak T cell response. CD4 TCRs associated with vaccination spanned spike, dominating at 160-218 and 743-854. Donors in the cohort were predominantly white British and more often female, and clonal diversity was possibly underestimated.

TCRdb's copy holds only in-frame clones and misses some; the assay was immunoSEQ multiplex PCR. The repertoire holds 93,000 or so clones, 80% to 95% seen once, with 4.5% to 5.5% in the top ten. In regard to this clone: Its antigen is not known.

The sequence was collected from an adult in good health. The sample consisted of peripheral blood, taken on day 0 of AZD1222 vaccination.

The CDR3 nucleotides are TGTGCCAGCATTCCGAACAGGGCTCGAACGGGAGCTTTCTTT. The encoded protein is CASIPNRARTGAFF. This rearrangement joins TRBV6-5 to TRBJ1-1, with D possibly being TRBD1 (6 bases). There are 14 residues in the CDR3. Trimming stripped 7 bases from V and 10 bases from J, with 22 bases between. From germline, CDR1 is MNHEY and CDR2 SVGAGI.